In this sample, the clone carrying this TCR beta chain turned up many times. What it binds is unknown. The CDR3 end is not reached by the read, which stops 3 residues before it; the germline J gene fills it in. This record comes from a study of T cell clonality in common variable immunodeficiency. Study outcomes and limitations: Shared TCRbeta clones were fewer between CVID subjects than controls.

Looked up from germline, CDR1 is DFQATT and CDR2 is SNEGSKA (reference sequence). V trimming: 2 bases; J trimming: 2 bases; junction bases outside the gene matches: 5. This CDR3 contains 15 residues. Some clones are missing from TCRdb's copy, which holds only in-frame ones; the method was immunoSEQ multiplex PCR. Captured here are about 42,000 clones, none seen once; the top ten comprise approximately 1.4%. The V and J genes are TRBV20-1 and TRBJ2-7; 11 bases agree with TRBD2. The sequence derives from a person aged 18 to 69 in good health. Sequenced material: peripheral blood mononuclear cells. Incomplete CDR3 DNA: TGCAGTGCTAGATCCGGACTAGCGGGCACCTACGAG. It yields the protein CSARSGLAGTYE. The full CDR3 sequence reads CSARSGLAGTYEQYF.